This T cell receptor beta chain was sequenced during a study of response to subunit inactivated influenza vaccine. Study-level points and caveats: Authors suggested that a seasonal influenza vaccination recruits few new T cells each time.

A few counts support this clonotype. Its antigen is as yet unknown. V was clipped by 0 bases and J by 3 bases, with 18 bases between them. The germline V gene has CDR1 GTSNPN and CDR2 SVGIG (reference sequence). This CDR3 comprises 17 residues. TCRdb analysed the RT-PCR reads with MiXCR anew, one entry per CDR3 protein. The sample yields about 570,000 distinct CDR3 sequences, around 11% seen once. These data are also associated with another study on T cells expressing NK-cell markers. Per that study: TCR beta libraries carry UMIs added by 5'RACE template switching. Seven sequenced donors out of eight were HCMV-seropositive, one seronegative. Several experiments confined sorting to alpha-beta TCR T cells with an anti-gamma-delta TCR antibody.

Sequencing was performed on PBMCs from blood, taken on the day of vaccination. This chain connects TRBV30 to TRBJ2-1; no reliable D call. This receptor was obtained from a man aged 50 to 60 who received an inactivated influenza vaccine. Here the CDR3 DNA reads TGTGCCTGGAGTGTACGGGCCGGACCCCCCCTCTACAATGAGCAGTTCTTC. This encodes CAWSVRAGPPLYNEQFF.